The clone carrying this T cell receptor (beta chain) showed up many times. Its antigen remains unknown. Germline V CDR1 and CDR2: SQVTM, ANQGSEA. This CDR3 is built from 13 residues. With V trimmed by 3 bases and J by 7 bases, 3 bases remained unmatched. This sample stems from a study of CD8+CD57+ T cells in acquired aplastic anemia. On the study more broadly: Isolated CD4+ and CD8+ cells, once sorted, yielded DNA averaging around 2.9 ug. Study-level results: The same twenty-nine CD8+ CDR3 sequences occurred in patients and in controls. Researchers reported that CD8+ Simpson's diversity was not significantly different in patients versus controls.

Profiles of TCR beta VDJ and CDR3 were generated from a genomic DNA template. TCRdb used MiXCR to reprocess the reads, holding one entry per CDR3 protein. The repertoire holds about 81,000 distinct CDR3 sequences, more than 40% seen once, with approximately 61% in the top ten. This TCR was sampled from a human donor in good health, serving as a control. What was sequenced was sorted CD4+, CD8+, or CD8+CD57+ T cells (not recorded which) from PBMCs. This chain links TRBV29-1 with TRBJ2-1, with 10 bases identical to TRBD2. The CDR3 DNA follows: TGCAGCGTTGATACTAGCGGGATGAATGAGCAGTTCTTC. This gives the protein CSVDTSGMNEQFF.